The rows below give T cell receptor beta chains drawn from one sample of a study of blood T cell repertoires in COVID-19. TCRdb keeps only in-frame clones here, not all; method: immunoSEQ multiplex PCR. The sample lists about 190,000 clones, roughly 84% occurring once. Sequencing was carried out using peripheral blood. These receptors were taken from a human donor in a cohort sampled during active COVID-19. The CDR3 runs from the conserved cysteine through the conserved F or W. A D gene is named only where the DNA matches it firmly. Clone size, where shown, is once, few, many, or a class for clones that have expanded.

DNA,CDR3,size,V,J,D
TGTGCCAGCAGCTCCTACAGGGGCAAGAAGACCCAGTACTTC,CASSSYRGKKTQYF,NA,TRBV7-9,TRBJ2-5,TRBD1
TGTGCCAGCAGCCAAGATAACGGGAGGCCCCAGCATTTT,CASSQDNGRPQHF,NA,TRBV3-1/TRBV3-2,TRBJ1-5,NA
TGTGCCAGCAGAACAGAGAACTATGGCTACACCTTC,CASRTENYGYTF,few,TRBV6-6,TRBJ1-2,NA
TGCAGCGTCCTCTCAGGTGAAATTAGCTCCTACAATGAGCAGTTCTTC,CSVLSGEISSYNEQFF,NA,TRBV29-1,TRBJ2-1,NA
TGTGCCAGCAGCTTGGGACTAGCGGGGGGAACCGGGGAGCTGTTTTTT,CASSLGLAGGTGELFF,NA,TRBV5-6,TRBJ2-2,TRBD2
TGTGCCAGCAGCTTAGACCAGACTATTCATGAGCAGTTCTTC,CASSLDQTIHEQFF,NA,TRBV11-3,TRBJ2-1,NA
TGCGCCAGCAGCCCACAGGGTACCACAGATACGCAGTATTTT,CASSPQGTTDTQYF,NA,TRBV5-1,TRBJ2-3,NA
TGCAGCGTTGATCGGGGGGGTGGGTCAGATACGCAGTATTTT,CSVDRGGGSDTQYF,NA,TRBV29-1,TRBJ2-3,TRBD2
TGCAGTGCTACCCACGGAGAGACCCAGTACTTC,CSATHGETQYF,NA,TRBV20-1,TRBJ2-5,NA
TGTGCCACCAAACTCTACTCTGGGGCCAACGTCCTGACTTTC,CATKLYSGANVLTF,once,TRBV27,TRBJ2-6,NA
TGTGCCAGCAGCGGGTACAGGGGGCCGGCCGGGGAGCTGTTTTTT,CASSGYRGPAGELFF,NA,TRBV9,TRBJ2-2,TRBD1
TGTGCCAGCAGCCAGGGACTAGCGGGTTCAACTAGCACAGATACGCAGTATTTT,CASSQGLAGSTSTDTQYF,NA,TRBV3-1/TRBV3-2,TRBJ2-3,TRBD2
TGTGCCAGCAGGCGGTCGGGACATGCCGGCTCTGGGGCCAACGTCCTGACTTTC,CASRRSGHAGSGANVLTF,NA,TRBV28,TRBJ2-6,NA
TGTGCCAGCAGCTTGGATCCTTCACGGGAAAAACTGTTTTTT,CASSLDPSREKLFF,once,TRBV5-5,TRBJ1-4,NA
TGCAGCGCCGAAGGTGGGCAGGGGATTCCCACAGATACGCAGTATTTT,CSAEGGQGIPTDTQYF,NA,TRBV29-1,TRBJ2-3,NA
TGTGCCAGCTCTAATCCAGGACAGAACACCGGGGAGCTGTTTTTT,CASSNPGQNTGELFF,NA,TRBV13,TRBJ2-2,NA
TGTGCCAGCAGTACCGACAGGGGTTCAGATACGCAGTATTTT,CASSTDRGSDTQYF,NA,TRBV28,TRBJ2-3,TRBD1
TGTGCCAGCAGCCAAGCTTCCGGGAGCAGCACAGATACGCAGTATTTT,CASSQASGSSTDTQYF,NA,TRBV3-1/TRBV3-2,TRBJ2-3,NA
TGCGCCAGCAGCCAACAGGCGCGCAATGAAAAACTGTTTTTT,CASSQQARNEKLFF,NA,TRBV4-1,TRBJ1-4,NA
TGTGCCAGCAGTGAGAGGACTGATTCACCCCTCCACTTT,CASSERTDSPLHF,once,TRBV6-1,TRBJ1-6,NA
TGTGCCAGCAGCCGGCTAGGAATAGAGACCCAGTACTTC,CASSRLGIETQYF,NA,TRBV27,TRBJ2-5,NA
TGTGCCAGCAGCTCCCGGGACAGAGTTAACGAGCAGTACTTC,CASSSRDRVNEQYF,NA,TRBV25-1,TRBJ2-7,TRBD1
TGCGCCAGTAAAAACAGGGGTTTGGGTGGAGATACGCAGTATTTT,CASKNRGLGGDTQYF,NA,TRBV4-1,TRBJ2-3,TRBD1
TGTGCCAGCAGGAAACACGCGGGGCAGCCCCAGCATTTT,CASRKHAGQPQHF,few,TRBV27,TRBJ1-5,NA
TGTGCCAGCAGCCGACCGGGACAGGGACTGACAGATACGCAGTATTTT,CASSRPGQGLTDTQYF,NA,TRBV5-8,TRBJ2-3,TRBD1
TGTGCCACCAGTGTCGGGAACTCGAATGAGCAGTTCTTC,CATSVGNSNEQFF,NA,TRBV24-1,TRBJ2-1,NA
TGTGCCAGCAGTTACATAGGGGCTGGAAACACCATATATTTT,CASSYIGAGNTIYF,NA,TRBV6-5,TRBJ1-3,NA
TGTGCCTGGAGTCTACAGGGGCAACCGAATCAGCCCCAGCATTTT,CAWSLQGQPNQPQHF,NA,TRBV30,TRBJ1-5,TRBD1
TGTGCCAGCAGCCTAGGGGCCCCCCTCGGAAACACCATATATTTT,CASSLGAPLGNTIYF,NA,TRBV7-9,TRBJ1-3,NA
TGTGCCAGCAGCCGAGCAAGCACAGATACGCAGTATTTT,CASSRASTDTQYF,NA,TRBV7-3,TRBJ2-3,NA
TGTGCCAGCAGTTTATCGGCGACAGGATATAATTCACCCCTCCACTTT,CASSLSATGYNSPLHF,NA,TRBV27,TRBJ1-6,NA
TGCGCCAGCAGCTTCGGGGGCACCGGGGAGCTGTTTTTT,CASSFGGTGELFF,NA,TRBV5-1,TRBJ2-2,NA
TGTGCCAGCAGCAAAGCGGAGGACAGGTATCGGCCCCAGCATTTT,CASSKAEDRYRPQHF,NA,TRBV21-1,TRBJ1-5,NA
TGTGCCAGCAGTTTATCGCGGCTAGCCAACACCGGGGAGCTGTTTTTT,CASSLSRLANTGELFF,few,TRBV27,TRBJ2-2,NA
TGTGCCAGCAGACTAACAGGGGGCGATTCACCCCTCCACTTT,CASRLTGGDSPLHF,NA,TRBV7-3,TRBJ1-6,TRBD1
TGCGCCAGCAGCCCGGGACACTGGACCGGGGCCAACGTCCTGACTTTC,CASSPGHWTGANVLTF,NA,TRBV5-1,TRBJ2-6,NA
TGTGCCTGGAGGAACGATCTCGCGGGTTCCTACAATGAGCAGTTCTTC,CAWRNDLAGSYNEQFF,once,TRBV30,TRBJ2-1,NA
TGTGCAAGTCGCTTAGTAGGAGGGGTTGGGGAGACCCAGTACTTC,CASRLVGGVGETQYF,NA,TRBV12-2,TRBJ2-5,NA
TGTGCCAGCAGCTTTTTCGCCAGGGTAAACACTGAAGCTTTCTTT,CASSFFARVNTEAFF,NA,TRBV7-3,TRBJ1-1,NA
TGTGCCAGCAGCCAGCTGGGGGGGAACACTGAAGCTTTCTTT,CASSQLGGNTEAFF,NA,TRBV3-1/TRBV3-2,TRBJ1-1,NA
TGCGCCAGCAAGCGGGGGGGACAGAGCACAGATACGCAGTATTTT,CASKRGGQSTDTQYF,NA,TRBV5-1,TRBJ2-3,TRBD2
TGTGCCAGCACGGGACTAAGCACAGATACGCAGTATTTT,CASTGLSTDTQYF,once,TRBV11-1,TRBJ2-3,TRBD2
TGTGCCAGTAGTATTTGGGGAGGGTTGACTGGCTACACCTTC,CASSIWGGLTGYTF,once,TRBV19,TRBJ1-2,NA
TGTGCCAGCAGCTTAGACCGACCATCCGGGAACATTCAGTACTTC,CASSLDRPSGNIQYF,NA,TRBV11-2,TRBJ2-4,NA
TGTGCCAGCAGTTTAGCGGGGAACACAGATACGCAGTATTTT,CASSLAGNTDTQYF,NA,TRBV6-2/TRBV6-3,TRBJ2-3,TRBD2
TGTGCCAGCAGCTCCAGTATGAACACTGAAGCTTTCTTT,CASSSSMNTEAFF,NA,TRBV7-2,TRBJ1-1,NA
TGTGCCAGCAGACAAACAGGGATGAATTCACCCCTCCACTTT,CASRQTGMNSPLHF,NA,TRBV27,TRBJ1-6,NA
TGTGCCAGCAGCACCTTGACCACAGGAAGGGAAAAACTGTTTTTT,CASSTLTTGREKLFF,NA,TRBV11-2,TRBJ1-4,NA
TGCGCCAGCAGCTTCAGTTCGGATACGCAGTATTTT,CASSFSSDTQYF,few,TRBV5-1,TRBJ2-3,NA
TGTGCCACCAGTGAGGGGACAGGTGAAGCTTTCTTT,CATSEGTGEAFF,NA,TRBV24-1,TRBJ1-1,TRBD1
TGTGCCAGCAGTTATCAGGGAACCGAGCAGTACTTC,CASSYQGTEQYF,NA,TRBV27,TRBJ2-7,NA
TGTGCCAACCGACAGACACCAAACACTGAAGCTTTCTTT,CANRQTPNTEAFF,once,TRBV6-5,TRBJ1-1,NA
TGTGCCAGCAGCCGCGCAGACAGAGCTTTCTTT,CASSRADRAFF,NA,TRBV3-1/TRBV3-2,TRBJ1-1,NA
TGTGCCAGCAGCAAAGGGGGACAGGTGTTCTCCTACAATGAGCAGTTCTTC,CASSKGGQVFSYNEQFF,NA,TRBV21-1,TRBJ2-1,NA
TGTGCCAGCAGCCAAGATCCCGGGGGGAGGGTAGTTGCCTACGAGCAGTACTTC,CASSQDPGGRVVAYEQYF,few,TRBV4-2,TRBJ2-7,TRBD2
TGTGCCAGCAGATCGCGGACAGTCCCAGGACCCCAGCATTTT,CASRSRTVPGPQHF,NA,TRBV2,TRBJ1-5,NA
TGTGCCAGCAGTTTAAGCCCCAACTATGAGCAGTTCTTC,CASSLSPNYEQFF,few,TRBV12-3/TRBV12-4,TRBJ2-1,NA